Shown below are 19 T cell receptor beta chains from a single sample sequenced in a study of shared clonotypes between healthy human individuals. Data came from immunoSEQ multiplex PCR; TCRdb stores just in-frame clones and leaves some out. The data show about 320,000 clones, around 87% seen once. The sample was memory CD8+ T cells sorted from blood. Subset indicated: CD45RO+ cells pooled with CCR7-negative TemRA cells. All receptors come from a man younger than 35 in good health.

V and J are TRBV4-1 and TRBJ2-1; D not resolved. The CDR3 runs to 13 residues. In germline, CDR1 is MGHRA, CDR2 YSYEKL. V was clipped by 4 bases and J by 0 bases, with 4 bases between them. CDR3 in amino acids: CASSPDSYNEQFF. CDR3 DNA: TGCGCCAGCAGCCCGGACTCCTACAATGAGCAGTTCTTC.

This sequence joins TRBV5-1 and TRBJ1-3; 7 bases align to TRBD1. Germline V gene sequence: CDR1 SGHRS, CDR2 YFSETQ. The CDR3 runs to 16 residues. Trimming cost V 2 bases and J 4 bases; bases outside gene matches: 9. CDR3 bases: TGCGCCAGCAGCTTCGGACAGGTGTTGGGAGGAAACACCATATATTTT. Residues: CASSFGQVLGGNTIYF.

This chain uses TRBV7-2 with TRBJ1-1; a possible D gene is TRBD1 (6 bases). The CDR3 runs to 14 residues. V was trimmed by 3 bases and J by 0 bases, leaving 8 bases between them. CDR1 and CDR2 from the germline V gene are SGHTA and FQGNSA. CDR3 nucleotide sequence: TGTGCCAGCAGCTTGGGGGCCTTGAACACTGAAGCTTTCTTT. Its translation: CASSLGALNTEAFF.

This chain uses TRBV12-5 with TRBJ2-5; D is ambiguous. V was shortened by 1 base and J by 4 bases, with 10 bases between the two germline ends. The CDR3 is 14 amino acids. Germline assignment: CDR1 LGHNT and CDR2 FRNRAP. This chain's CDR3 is CASGLDTLGETQYF. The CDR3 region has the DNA TGTGCTAGTGGTTTGGATACCCTCGGAGAGACCCAGTACTTC. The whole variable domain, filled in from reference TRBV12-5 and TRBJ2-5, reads DARVTQTPRHKVTEMGQEVTMRCQPILGHNTVFWYRQTMMQGLELLAYFRNRAPLDDSGMPKDRFSAEMPDATLATLKIQPSEPRDSAVYFCASGLDTLGETQYFGPGTRLLVL.

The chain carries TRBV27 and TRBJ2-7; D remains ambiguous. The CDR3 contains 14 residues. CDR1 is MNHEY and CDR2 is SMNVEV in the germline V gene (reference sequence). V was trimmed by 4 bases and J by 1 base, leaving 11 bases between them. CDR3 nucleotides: TGTGCCAGCAGTTCCCTCGACGGGTCCTACGAGCAGTACTTC. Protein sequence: CASSSLDGSYEQYF.

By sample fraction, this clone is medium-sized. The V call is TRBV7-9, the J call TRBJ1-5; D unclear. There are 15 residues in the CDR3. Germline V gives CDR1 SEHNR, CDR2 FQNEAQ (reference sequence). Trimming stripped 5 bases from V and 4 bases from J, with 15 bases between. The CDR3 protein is CASSPTSPGNQPQHF. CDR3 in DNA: TGTGCCAGCAGCCCGACATCCCCTGGGAATCAGCCCCAGCATTTT.

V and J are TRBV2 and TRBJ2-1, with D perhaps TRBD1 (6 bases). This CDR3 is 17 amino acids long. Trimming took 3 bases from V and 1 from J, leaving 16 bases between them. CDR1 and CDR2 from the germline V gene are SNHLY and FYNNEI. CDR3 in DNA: TGTGCCAGCAGTGACCCTGCTGCAGGGACATCCTACAATGAGCAGTTCTTC. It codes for CASSDPAAGTSYNEQFF.

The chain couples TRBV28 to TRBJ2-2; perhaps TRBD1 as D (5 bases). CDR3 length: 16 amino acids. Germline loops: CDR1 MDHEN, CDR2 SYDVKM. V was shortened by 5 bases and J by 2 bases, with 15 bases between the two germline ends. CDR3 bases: TGTGCCAGCAGTGGTAGACAGCCGCTAAACACCGGGGAGCTGTTTTTT. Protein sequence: CASSGRQPLNTGELFF. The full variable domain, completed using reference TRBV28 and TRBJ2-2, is DVKVTQSSRYLVKRTGEKVFLECVQDMDHENMFWYRQDPGLGLRLIYFSYDVKMKEKGDIPEGYSVSREKKERFSLILESASTNQTSMYLCASSGRQPLNTGELFFGEGSRLTVL.

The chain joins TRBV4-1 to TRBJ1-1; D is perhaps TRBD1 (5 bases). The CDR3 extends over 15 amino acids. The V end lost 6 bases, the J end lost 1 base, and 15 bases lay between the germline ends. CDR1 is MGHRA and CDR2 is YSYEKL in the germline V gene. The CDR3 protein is CASRPLLGANTEAFF. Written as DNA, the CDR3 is TGCGCCAGCAGGCCCCTGCTAGGGGCGAACACTGAAGCTTTCTTT.

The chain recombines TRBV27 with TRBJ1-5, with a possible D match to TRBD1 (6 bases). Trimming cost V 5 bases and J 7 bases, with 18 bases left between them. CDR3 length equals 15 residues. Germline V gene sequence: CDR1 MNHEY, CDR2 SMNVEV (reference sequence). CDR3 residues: CASSPSQGSGQPQHF. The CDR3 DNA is TGTGCCAGCAGTCCCTCACAGGGTTCCGGGCAGCCCCAGCATTTT.

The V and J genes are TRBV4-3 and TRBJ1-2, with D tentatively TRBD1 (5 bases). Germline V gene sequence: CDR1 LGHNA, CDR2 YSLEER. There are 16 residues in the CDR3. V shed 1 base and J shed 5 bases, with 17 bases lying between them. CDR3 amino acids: CASSQAWMGGAYGYTF. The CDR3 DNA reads TGCGCCAGCAGCCAAGCCTGGATGGGGGGAGCTTATGGCTACACCTTC.

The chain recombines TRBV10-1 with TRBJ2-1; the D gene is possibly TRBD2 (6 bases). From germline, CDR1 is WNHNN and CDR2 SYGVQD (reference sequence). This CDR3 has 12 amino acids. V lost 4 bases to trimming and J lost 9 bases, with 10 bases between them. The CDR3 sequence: CASSGGEAEQFF. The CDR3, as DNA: TGCGCCAGCAGTGGAGGGGAGGCTGAGCAGTTCTTC.

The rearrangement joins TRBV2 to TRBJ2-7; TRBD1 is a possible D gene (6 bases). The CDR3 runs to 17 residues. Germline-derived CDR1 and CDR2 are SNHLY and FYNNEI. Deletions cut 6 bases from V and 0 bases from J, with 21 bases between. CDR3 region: CASSGDSGTTVSYEQYF. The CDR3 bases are TGTGCCAGCAGCGGCGATTCCGGGACAACCGTCTCCTACGAGCAGTACTTC.

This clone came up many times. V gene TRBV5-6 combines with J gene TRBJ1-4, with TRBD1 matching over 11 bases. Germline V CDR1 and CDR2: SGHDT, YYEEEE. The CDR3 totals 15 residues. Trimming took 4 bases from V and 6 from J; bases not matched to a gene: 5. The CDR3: CASSKPGQGDEKLFF. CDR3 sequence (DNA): TGTGCCAGCAGCAAGCCGGGACAGGGGGATGAAAAACTGTTTTTT.

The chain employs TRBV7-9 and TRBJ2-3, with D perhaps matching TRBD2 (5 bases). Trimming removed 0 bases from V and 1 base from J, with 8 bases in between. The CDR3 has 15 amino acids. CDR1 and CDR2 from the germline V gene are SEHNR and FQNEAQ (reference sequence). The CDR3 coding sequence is TGTGCCAGCAGCTTAGCGGGAGAGGGCACAGATACGCAGTATTTT. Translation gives CASSLAGEGTDTQYF.

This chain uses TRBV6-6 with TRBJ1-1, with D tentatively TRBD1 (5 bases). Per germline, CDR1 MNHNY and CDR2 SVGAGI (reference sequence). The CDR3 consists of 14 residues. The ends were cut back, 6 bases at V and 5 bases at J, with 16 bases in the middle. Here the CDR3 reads CASRNEGRWTEAFF. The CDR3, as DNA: TGTGCCAGCAGGAACGAGGGGAGGTGGACTGAAGCTTTCTTT.

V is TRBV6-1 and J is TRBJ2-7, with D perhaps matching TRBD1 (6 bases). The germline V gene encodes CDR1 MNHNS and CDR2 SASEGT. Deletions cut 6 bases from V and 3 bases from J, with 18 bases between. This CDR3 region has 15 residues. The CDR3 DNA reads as TGTGCCAGCAGGGATCCGGGACATACAAACTACGAGCAGTACTTC. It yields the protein CASRDPGHTNYEQYF.

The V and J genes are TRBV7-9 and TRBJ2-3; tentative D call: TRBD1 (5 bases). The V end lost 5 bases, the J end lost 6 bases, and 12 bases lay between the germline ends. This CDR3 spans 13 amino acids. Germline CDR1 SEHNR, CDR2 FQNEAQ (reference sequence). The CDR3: CASSPQGFDTQYF. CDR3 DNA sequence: TGTGCCAGCAGCCCCCAGGGTTTTGATACGCAGTATTTT.

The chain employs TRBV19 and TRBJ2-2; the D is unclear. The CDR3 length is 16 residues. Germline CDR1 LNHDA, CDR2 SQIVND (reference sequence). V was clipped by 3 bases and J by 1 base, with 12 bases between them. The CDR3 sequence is CASSISQNLNTGELFF. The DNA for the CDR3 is TGTGCCAGTAGTATCTCCCAGAACCTGAACACCGGGGAGCTGTTTTTT.